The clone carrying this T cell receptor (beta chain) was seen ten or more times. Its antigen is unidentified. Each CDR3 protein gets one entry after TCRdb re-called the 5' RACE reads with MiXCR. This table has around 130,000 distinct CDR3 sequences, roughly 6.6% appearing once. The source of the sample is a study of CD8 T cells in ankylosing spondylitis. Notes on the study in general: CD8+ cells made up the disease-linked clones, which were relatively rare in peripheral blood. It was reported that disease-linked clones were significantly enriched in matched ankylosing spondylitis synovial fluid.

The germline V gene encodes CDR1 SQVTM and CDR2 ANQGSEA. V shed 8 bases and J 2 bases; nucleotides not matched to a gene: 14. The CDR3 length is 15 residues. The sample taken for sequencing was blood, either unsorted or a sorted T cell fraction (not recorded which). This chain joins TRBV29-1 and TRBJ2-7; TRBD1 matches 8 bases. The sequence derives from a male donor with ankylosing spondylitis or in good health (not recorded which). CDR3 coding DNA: TGCAGCACTTGGACAGGGAATATTGGCGCCTACGAGCAGTACTTC. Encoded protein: CSTWTGNIGAYEQYF.